This T cell receptor (beta chain) came from a study of cytomegalovirus exposure and HLA in healthy donors. 13 Jbeta primers and 60 Vbeta primers were used for the PCR. Generated by immunoSEQ multiplex PCR, the TCRdb table keeps only in-frame clones and is missing some. This table has 150,000 or so clones, about 77% appearing once. Germline V gene sequence: CDR1 MDHEN, CDR2 SYDVKM. The germline V and J ends were trimmed by 6 bases and 0 bases, with 11 bases remaining between them. The CDR3 consists of 14 residues. This clonotype was obtained from a female donor in good health and CMV-seronegative. The chain uses TRBV28 and TRBJ1-1, with D tentatively TRBD1 (6 bases). The sequencing sample was made of PBMCs. CDR3 region: CASRSDRMNTEAFF. The CDR3 DNA follows: TGTGCCAGCAGATCAGACAGGATGAACACTGAAGCTTTCTTT.